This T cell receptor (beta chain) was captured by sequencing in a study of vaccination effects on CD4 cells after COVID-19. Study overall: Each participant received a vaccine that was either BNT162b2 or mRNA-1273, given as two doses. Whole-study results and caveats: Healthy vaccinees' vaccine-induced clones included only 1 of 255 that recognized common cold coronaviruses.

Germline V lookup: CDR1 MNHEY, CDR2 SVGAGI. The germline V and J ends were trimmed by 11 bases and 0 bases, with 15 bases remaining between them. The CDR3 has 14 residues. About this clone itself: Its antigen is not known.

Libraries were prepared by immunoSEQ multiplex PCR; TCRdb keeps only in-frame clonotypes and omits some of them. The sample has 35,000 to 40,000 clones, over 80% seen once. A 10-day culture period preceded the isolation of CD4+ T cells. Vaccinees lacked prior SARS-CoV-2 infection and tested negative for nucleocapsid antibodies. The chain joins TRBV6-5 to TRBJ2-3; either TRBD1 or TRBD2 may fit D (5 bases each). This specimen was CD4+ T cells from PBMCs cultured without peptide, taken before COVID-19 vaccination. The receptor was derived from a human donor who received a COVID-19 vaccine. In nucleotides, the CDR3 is TGTGCCGTCCGTTTGGGGGTTAGCACAGATACGCAGTATTTT. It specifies CAVRLGVSTDTQYF.